The present T cell receptor (beta chain) was sequenced within a study of OX40 agonist ivuxolimab in advanced cancers. The wider study: An agonistic anti-OX40 (CD134) antibody, ivuxolimab, was used to treat the patients. Dose-escalation patients' cancers were hepatocellular carcinoma, melanoma, renal cell or head and neck cancer.

Assay used: immunoSEQ multiplex PCR; TCRdb lists only in-frame clones, some missing. The repertoire holds tens of thousands of clones, with approximately 80% as singletons. Study findings and constraints: Both CD4+ and CD8+ T cell populations in blood had undergone clonal expansion by week 6 at 0.1 to 3.0 mg/kg. On average, CD8+ T cells showed a greater number of expanded clones than CD4+.

A word on this clone: Its antigen is unidentified.

Trimming pared 3 bases from V and 5 bases from J, leaving 11 bases between. CDR3 length: 13 residues. Germline lookup yields CDR1 KGHSH and CDR2 LQKENI. Sequenced here: CD4+ or CD8+ T cells sorted from blood, sampled in a trial of the OX40 agonist ivuxolimab. The chain is built from TRBV18 and TRBJ2-7; D may be TRBD1 (5 bases). This TCR was recovered from an adult with an advanced solid tumor such as melanoma, head and neck, liver or kidney cancer. The CDR3: CASSPGARNEQYF. The CDR3 coding sequence is TGTGCCAGCTCACCTGGGGCCAGAAACGAGCAGTACTTC.